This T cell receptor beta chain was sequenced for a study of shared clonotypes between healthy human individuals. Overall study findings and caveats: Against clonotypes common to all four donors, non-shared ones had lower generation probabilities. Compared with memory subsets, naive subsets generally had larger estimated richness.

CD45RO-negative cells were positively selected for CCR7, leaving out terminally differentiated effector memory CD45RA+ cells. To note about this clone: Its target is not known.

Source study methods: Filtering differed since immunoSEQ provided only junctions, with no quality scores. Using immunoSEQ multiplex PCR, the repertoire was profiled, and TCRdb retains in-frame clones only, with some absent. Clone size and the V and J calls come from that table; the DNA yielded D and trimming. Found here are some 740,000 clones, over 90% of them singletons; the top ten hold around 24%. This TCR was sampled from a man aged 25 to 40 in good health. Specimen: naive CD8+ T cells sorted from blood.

CDR3 in amino acids: CASSLVGHEQFF. For the CDR3, the DNA is TGTGCCAGCAGCTTAGTCGGGCATGAGCAGTTCTTC. V is TRBV7-9 and J is TRBJ2-1; D gene ambiguous. Germline V gene sequence: CDR1 SEHNR, CDR2 FQNEAQ (reference sequence). The CDR3 runs 12 residues. Trimming took 1 base from V and 8 from J, leaving 6 bases between them.